The 8 T cell receptor beta chains below were found in one sample sequenced in a study of T cell clonality in common variable immunodeficiency. Profiling relied on immunoSEQ multiplex PCR, and the TCRdb table lists in-frame clones only, not all of them. The sample offers about 55,000 clones and no singletons, the top ten holding over 0.8%. The sequenced sample consisted of peripheral blood mononuclear cells. These receptors were collected from a person between 18 and 70 years old in good health.

Many counts were recorded for this clone. The read halts 3 residues ahead of the CDR3 end, with the missing end drawn from the germline J gene. The gene calls are TRBV20-1 and TRBJ2-5; D is ambiguous. CDR3 size: 13 residues. V gave up 1 base and J gave up 0 bases, with 6 bases separating them. Germline CDR1 is DFQATT and CDR2 is SNEGSKA (reference sequence). The sequenced part of the CDR3 DNA is TGCAGTGCTAGAGGACTGTACCAAGAGACC. Translated: CSARGLYQET. In full, the CDR3 reads CSARGLYQETQYF.

This clone has just a few counts. The CDR3 end lies 3 residues beyond the end of the read and is filled in from the germline J gene. The J gene is TRBJ1-2, the V gene TRBV19, with TRBD1 as a possible D gene (6 bases). The CDR3 is made up of 16 amino acids. The germline V gene encodes CDR1 LNHDA and CDR2 SQIVND (reference sequence). The CDR3 sequence: CASSILGGGFKNIYTF. CDR3 DNA (partial): TGTGCCAGTAGTATATTGGGAGGGGGATTCAAAAACATC.

This clone has ten or more counts. The sequence runs out 3 residues before the end of the CDR3; the remainder is reconstructed from the germline J gene. The genes are TRBV28 and TRBJ2-5; TRBD1 matches at 9 bases. The CDR3 sequence is 15 residues long. V lost 6 bases to trimming and J lost 1 base; unmatched junction nucleotides: 6. CDR1 and CDR2 from the germline V gene are MDHEN and SYDVKM. The CDR3 sequence: CASRHLTGGQETQYF. CDR3 DNA (partial): TGTGCCAGCAGACATTTGACAGGGGGCCAAGAGACC.

There are many counts of this clone. With the read ending 3 residues before the CDR3 end, the germline J gene is used to fill in that end. The chain uses TRBV7-2 and TRBJ1-3, with D hard to call. Trimming pared 3 bases from V and 0 bases from J, leaving 6 bases between. The CDR3 sequence is 14 residues long. The germline V gene has CDR1 SGHTA and CDR2 FQGNSA. Here the CDR3 reads CASSFMFSGNTIYF. The CDR3 DNA, read in part, is TGTGCCAGCAGCTTCATGTTCTCTGGAAACACC.

This clone was detected ten times or more. The part of the CDR3 DNA that was read is TGTGCCTGGAGTGTACAGGGGAACACTGAA. It is translated as CAWSVQGNTE. The full CDR3 is CAWSVQGNTEAFF. The chain carries TRBV30 and TRBJ1-1; a possible D gene is TRBD1 (6 bases). The CDR3 extends 3 residues past the end of the read, so its final part is completed from the germline J gene. Germline V gene data show CDR1 as GTSNPN and CDR2 as SVGIG (reference sequence). The CDR3 has 13 residues. V was shortened by 0 bases and J by 1 base, with 6 bases between the two germline ends.

This clone was seen many times. The DNA ends 3 residues before the CDR3 does, and the rest of the CDR3 is filled in from the germline J gene. The J gene is TRBJ1-1, the V gene TRBV11-3; TRBD1 might be the D (5 bases). The CDR3 covers 12 residues. Trimming removed 5 bases at V and 7 bases at J, with 11 bases between. Germline CDR1 reads SGHNT; CDR2 reads YENEEA. CDR3 residues: CASSPTGGEAFF. The sequenced CDR3 bases are TGTGCCAGCAGCCCCACAGGTGGTGAA.

Of note for this clone: Given a much more abundant clone one base away, this may be a read error. Read sequence stops 3 residues before the CDR3 end, and the germline J gene provides the missing end. Other DNA sequences from this sample encode an identical CDR3 as well. The genes are TRBV19 and TRBJ1-3; D not certain. CDR1 LNHDA and CDR2 SQIVND come from the germline V gene (reference sequence). This CDR3 is 16 amino acids long. Incomplete CDR3 DNA: TGTGCCAGTAGTATAGTGAGGGCGAGCTCTGGAAACACG. Translated: CASSIVRASSGNT. The CDR3 reads in full as CASSIVRASSGNTIYF.

This clone was observed at least ten times. The read terminates 3 residues before the CDR3 end, so the remaining end is supplied by the germline J gene. The rearrangement uses TRBV2 and TRBJ2-1; 9 bases line up with TRBD2. This CDR3 is built from 14 residues. Germline assignment: CDR1 SNHLY and CDR2 FYNNEI. V was clipped by 4 bases and J by 8 bases; unmatched bases: 6. Partial CDR3 DNA: TGTGCCAGCAGTGCTAGCGGGACTTATGATGAG. It is translated as CASSASGTYDE. The whole CDR3 sequence reads CASSASGTYDEQFF.